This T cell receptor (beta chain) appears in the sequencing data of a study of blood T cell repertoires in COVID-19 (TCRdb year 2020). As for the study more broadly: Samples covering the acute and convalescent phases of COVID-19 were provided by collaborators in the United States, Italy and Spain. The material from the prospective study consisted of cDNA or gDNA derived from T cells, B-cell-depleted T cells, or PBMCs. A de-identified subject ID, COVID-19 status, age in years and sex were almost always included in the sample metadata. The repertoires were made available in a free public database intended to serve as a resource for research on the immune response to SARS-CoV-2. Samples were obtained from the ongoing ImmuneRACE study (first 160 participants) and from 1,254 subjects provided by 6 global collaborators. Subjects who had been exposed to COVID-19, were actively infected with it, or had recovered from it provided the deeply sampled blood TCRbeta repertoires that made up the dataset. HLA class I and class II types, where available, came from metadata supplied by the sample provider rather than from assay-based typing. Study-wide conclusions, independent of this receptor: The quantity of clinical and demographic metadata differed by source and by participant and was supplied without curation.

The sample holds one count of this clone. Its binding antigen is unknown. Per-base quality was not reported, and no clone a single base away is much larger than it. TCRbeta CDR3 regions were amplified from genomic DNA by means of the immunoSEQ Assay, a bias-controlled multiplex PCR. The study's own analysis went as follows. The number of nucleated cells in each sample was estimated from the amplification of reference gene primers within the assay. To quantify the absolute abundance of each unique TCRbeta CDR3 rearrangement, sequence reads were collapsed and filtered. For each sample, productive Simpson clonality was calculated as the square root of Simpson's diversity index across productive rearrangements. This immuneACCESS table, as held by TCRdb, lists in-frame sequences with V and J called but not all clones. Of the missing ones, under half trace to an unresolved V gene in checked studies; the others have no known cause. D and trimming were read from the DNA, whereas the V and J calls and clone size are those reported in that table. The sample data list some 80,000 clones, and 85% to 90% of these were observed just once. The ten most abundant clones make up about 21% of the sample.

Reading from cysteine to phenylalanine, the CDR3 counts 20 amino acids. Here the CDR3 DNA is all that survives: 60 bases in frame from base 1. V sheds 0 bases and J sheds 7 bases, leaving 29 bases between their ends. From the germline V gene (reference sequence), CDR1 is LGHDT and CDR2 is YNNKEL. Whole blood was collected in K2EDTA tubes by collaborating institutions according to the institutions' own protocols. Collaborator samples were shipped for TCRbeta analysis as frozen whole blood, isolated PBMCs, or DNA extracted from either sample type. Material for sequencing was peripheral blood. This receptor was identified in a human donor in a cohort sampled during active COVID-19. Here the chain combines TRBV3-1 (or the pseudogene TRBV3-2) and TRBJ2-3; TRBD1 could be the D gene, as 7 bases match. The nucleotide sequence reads TGTGCCAGCAGCCAAGATGGGCCGCAGAGACAGGGACGGGAGTTACATACGCAGTATTTT. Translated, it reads CASSQDGPQRQGRELHTQYF.